One and the same sample provided the 32 T cell receptor beta chains below, sequenced in a study of cytomegalovirus exposure and HLA in healthy donors. PCR amplification relied on 60 Vbeta primers (plus 13 Jbeta primers). Produced via immunoSEQ multiplex PCR; TCRdb's table is partial and in-frame only. Here the sample table reports around 50,000 clones. The sample taken for sequencing was PBMCs. These receptors all come from a female donor in good health and CMV-seronegative.

This chain links TRBV25-1 with TRBJ1-2; 11 bases are shared with TRBD1. Germline V gene data show CDR1 as MGHDK and CDR2 as SYGVNS. This CDR3 spans 16 amino acids. V shed 5 bases and J 3 bases; nucleotides not matched to a gene: 8. Here the CDR3 DNA reads TGTGCCAGCAGTCGGGCGGGGGACAGGGGGTACTATGGCTACACCTTC. Its translation is CASSRAGDRGYYGYTF.

V usage is TRBV6-6 and J usage is TRBJ2-7; TRBD1 might be the D (6 bases). The V end lost 4 bases, the J end lost 3 bases, and 10 bases lay between the germline ends. The CDR3 length is 13 residues. Germline CDR1 reads MNHNY; CDR2 reads SVGAGI (reference sequence). CDR3 nucleotides: TGTGCCAGCAGTTCCCGACAGGTCTACGAGCAGTACTTC. Its protein product is CASSSRQVYEQYF.

The V and J genes are TRBV9 and TRBJ2-7, with 9 bases lining up with TRBD2. Germline CDR1 SGDLS, CDR2 YYNGEE. V gave up 0 bases and J gave up 2 bases; unmatched junction bases: 3. This CDR3 has 15 residues. The CDR3 spells CASSVGGGGAYEQYF. DNA for the CDR3: TGTGCCAGCAGCGTAGGGGGCGGGGGGGCCTACGAGCAGTACTTC.

The rearrangement uses TRBV30 and TRBJ1-3; 7 bases match TRBD1. Trimming cost V 5 bases and J 1 base; bases outside gene matches: 2. Germline loops: CDR1 GTSNPN, CDR2 SVGIG (reference sequence). The CDR3 is 13 amino acids. The CDR3 DNA reads TGTGCCTGGGACAGGGAGTCTGGAAACACCATATATTTT. Encoded protein: CAWDRESGNTIYF.

The chain has TRBV4-1 and TRBJ1-1; no firm D call. Trimming shortened V by 0 bases and J by 3 bases, and 8 bases separated the two germline ends. The CDR3 runs 14 residues. From germline, CDR1 is MGHRA and CDR2 YSYEKL. Here the CDR3 DNA reads TGCGCCAGCAGCCAAGAAAGCCGGGACACTGAAGCTTTCTTT. Amino acid sequence: CASSQESRDTEAFF.

This rearrangement joins TRBV29-1 to TRBJ1-2; perhaps TRBD1 as D (6 bases). Germline CDR1 SQVTM, CDR2 ANQGSEA. This CDR3 is 14 amino acids long. CDR3 region: CRRDQQGKGYGYTF. As DNA, the CDR3 is TGCAGGAGGGATCAACAGGGTAAAGGGTATGGCTACACCTTC.

V gene TRBV13 combines with J gene TRBJ1-2; D unclear. The CDR3 has 13 amino acids. Trimming took off 4 bases at V and 8 bases at J, with 14 bases between the two ends. Looked up from germline, CDR1 is PRHDT and CDR2 is FYEKMQ (reference sequence). The CDR3 coding sequence is TGTGCCAGCAGCTCGGGAATCGCGCGGGGCTACACCTTC. Translation: CASSSGIARGYTF.

The chain employs TRBV5-1 and TRBJ2-5, with TRBD2 identical over 9 bases. The germline CDR1 and CDR2 sequences are SGHRS and YFSETQ. This CDR3 contains 14 residues. J lost 2 bases, V lost 1 base, and 0 bases had no gene match. The CDR3 DNA sequence: TGCGCCAGCAGCTTGACTAGCGGGCAAGAGACCCAGTACTTC. Encoded protein: CASSLTSGQETQYF.

This chain connects TRBV27 to TRBJ1-2; possible D gene TRBD1, 5 bases. Trimming pared 6 bases from V and 3 bases from J, leaving 11 bases between. The germline gives CDR1 MNHEY, CDR2 SMNVEV (reference sequence). The CDR3 runs 13 residues. The CDR3 region has the DNA TGTGCCAGCAGAGACGACAGTGACTATGGCTACACCTTC. This sequence encodes CASRDDSDYGYTF.

This sequence joins TRBV2 and TRBJ1-1; D is perhaps TRBD1 (5 bases). Germline CDR1 reads SNHLY; CDR2 reads FYNNEI. The V end was cut by 6 bases, the J end by 1 base, with 12 bases between. The CDR3 has 14 residues. As DNA, the CDR3 is TGTGCCAGCAGAGAGGGACTCTCGAACACTGAAGCTTTCTTT. This codes for CASREGLSNTEAFF.

The chain has TRBV18 and TRBJ1-5, with 12 bases lining up with TRBD1. The V and J ends lost 3 bases and 6 bases, in that order; junction bases with no gene match: 3. Germline V gene data show CDR1 as KGHSH and CDR2 as LQKENI. The CDR3 consists of 15 residues. The CDR3 region is CASSPGQGATQPQHF. The CDR3 DNA reads as TGTGCCAGCTCACCGGGACAGGGGGCTACTCAGCCCCAGCATTTT.

This clone shows up as medium-sized by frequency. The V call is TRBV6-1, the J call TRBJ1-4; D remains unclear. The CDR3 extends over 15 amino acids. Looked up from germline, CDR1 is MNHNS and CDR2 is SASEGT. V was pared by 3 bases and J by 8 bases, with 16 bases between. In DNA, the CDR3 is TGTGCCAGCAGTGATAGCCCCGGCTCGGGGGAAAAACTGTTTTTT. As protein: CASSDSPGSGEKLFF.

The V gene is TRBV9, the J gene TRBJ2-1; 8 bases map to TRBD2. V trimming: 0 bases; J trimming: 7 bases; junction bases outside the gene matches: 9. Germline values: CDR1 SGDLS, CDR2 YYNGEE. The CDR3 has 16 residues. For the CDR3, the DNA is TGTGCCAGCAGCGTAGACACGAGCGGGGGAGGGAATGAGCAGTTCTTC. Its translation is CASSVDTSGGGNEQFF.

V is TRBV2 and J is TRBJ1-2; 7 positions match TRBD1. Germline loops: CDR1 SNHLY, CDR2 FYNNEI. This CDR3 comprises 13 residues. V lost 8 bases and J lost 8; bases outside the gene matches: 11. The CDR3 DNA reads TGTGCCAGCCAGGTCGGGGGACAGAGGGGCTACACCTTC. Translating it yields CASQVGGQRGYTF.

V gene TRBV5-1 combines with J gene TRBJ2-7; 7 bases match TRBD1. The germline CDR1 and CDR2 sequences are SGHRS and YFSETQ. Trimming took 4 bases from V and 1 from J; bases not matched to a gene: 8. This CDR3 spans 15 amino acids. CDR3 nucleotide sequence: TGCGCCAGCAGCCTGAGACAGGGAACGTCCTACGAGCAGTACTTC. It codes for CASSLRQGTSYEQYF.

Remarks on this clone: Other DNA sequences in the same sample also yield this CDR3. The chain employs TRBV7-6 and TRBJ1-6; D call uncertain. Germline CDR1 reads SGHVS; CDR2 reads FNYEAQ. The CDR3 loop spans 14 amino acids. The V end was cut by 5 bases, the J end by 5 bases, with 10 bases between. CDR3 in amino acids: CASSRSEHNSPLHF. CDR3 DNA: TGTGCCAGCAGCCGGTCGGAGCATAATTCACCCCTCCACTTT.

The rearrangement joins TRBV7-3 to TRBJ2-7, with 7 positions matching TRBD1. With V trimmed by 5 bases and J by 6 bases, 7 bases remained unmatched. Germline CDR1 SGHTA, CDR2 FQGTGA. This CDR3 is 13 amino acids long. The DNA for the CDR3 is TGTGCCAGCAGCCGCCTCCGGGACAGCGAGCAGTACTTC. Translation: CASSRLRDSEQYF.

V is TRBV9 and J is TRBJ1-5, with a weak D call TRBD1 (6 bases). V lost 2 bases, J lost 0 bases, and 15 bases lay in between. Per the germline V gene, CDR1 is SGDLS and CDR2 is YYNGEE. The CDR3 runs 17 residues. This CDR3 is CASSVGQSMDSNQPQHF. The CDR3, as DNA: TGTGCCAGCAGCGTCGGACAGTCCATGGATAGCAATCAGCCCCAGCATTTT.

This sequence joins TRBV29-1 and TRBJ2-5; the D gene is possibly TRBD1 (6 bases). The V gene lost 0 bases and the J gene lost 4 bases, with 12 bases spanning the gap. CDR1 SQVTM and CDR2 ANQGSEA come from the germline V gene. The CDR3 is 14 residues long. DNA for the CDR3: TGCAGCGTTGAAGAGGTGGGCAGGGGAGAGACCCAGTACTTC. Protein: CSVEEVGRGETQYF.

J is TRBJ1-4 and V is TRBV30; 12 bases are shared with TRBD1. Germline CDR1 is GTSNPN and CDR2 is SVGIG (reference sequence). The CDR3 has 16 amino acids. J lost 6 bases, V lost 1 base, and 6 bases had no gene match. CDR3 in amino acids: CAWSDRDRGLDEKLFF. DNA for the CDR3: TGTGCCTGGAGTGACCGGGACAGGGGGCTGGATGAAAAACTGTTTTTT.

V gene TRBV25-1 combines with J gene TRBJ1-2, with TRBD1 identical over 10 bases. CDR1 is MGHDK and CDR2 is SYGVNS in the germline V gene. There are 15 residues in the CDR3. V lost 3 bases, J lost 4 bases, and 5 bases stayed unmatched. Here the CDR3 DNA reads TGTGCCAGCAGTGAGATAGGGACAGGGGTCTATGGCTACACCTTC. It yields the protein CASSEIGTGVYGYTF.

The V and J genes are TRBV6-5 and TRBJ1-2; TRBD1 matches 9 bases. Germline CDR1 is MNHEY and CDR2 is SVGAGI. The CDR3 runs 14 residues. With 5 bases clipped from V and 7 bases from J, the junction kept 8 bases outside the gene matches. The CDR3 nucleotides read TGTGCCAGCAGTAGCCTTGGACAGGGGTCTGGCTACACCTTC. It yields the protein CASSSLGQGSGYTF.

The chain uses TRBV2 and TRBJ1-1; D is ambiguous. CDR1 and CDR2 (germline): SNHLY, FYNNEI. This CDR3 comprises 14 residues. Between the trimmed V and J ends, which lost 5 bases and 1 base, there was a span of 11 bases. The CDR3 loop reads CASSPRVGNTEAFF. The CDR3 coding sequence is TGTGCCAGCAGTCCTCGGGTAGGGAACACTGAAGCTTTCTTT.

This rearrangement joins TRBV2 to TRBJ1-5, with a weak D call TRBD1 (5 bases). Germline CDR1 and CDR2: SNHLY and FYNNEI. The CDR3 extends over 18 amino acids. Trimming removed 3 bases from V and 7 bases from J, with 25 bases in between. Here the CDR3 DNA reads TGTGCCAGCAGTGACACCCTTCGTGCAGGGAGGAAGACACAGCCCCAGCATTTT. It yields the protein CASSDTLRAGRKTQPQHF.

J is TRBJ2-7 and V is TRBV5-6; 13 bases agree with TRBD2. This CDR3 is built from 16 residues. Germline CDR1 SGHDT, CDR2 YYEEEE. Trimming at V came to 4 bases and at J to 4 bases, leaving 8 bases not matched to a gene. This CDR3 is CASSVRTSGSVYEQYF. Here the CDR3 DNA reads TGTGCCAGCAGCGTGAGGACTAGCGGGAGTGTGTACGAGCAGTACTTC.

This chain uses TRBV7-9 with TRBJ1-1; D gene ambiguous. V was pared by 3 bases and J by 7 bases, with 12 bases between. CDR1 SEHNR and CDR2 FQNEAQ come from the germline V gene (reference sequence). The CDR3 runs to 13 residues. CDR3 sequence: CASSFIAGSEAFF. For the CDR3, the DNA is TGTGCCAGCAGCTTCATTGCGGGTAGTGAAGCTTTCTTT.

The V gene is TRBV10-1, the J gene TRBJ1-1, with D unresolved. This CDR3 contains 13 residues. CDR1 is WNHNN, CDR2 SYGVQD, per germline (reference sequence). The V and J ends lost 6 bases and 0 bases respectively, with 8 bases between them. CDR3 sequence reads: CASRQLLNTEAFF. Here the CDR3 DNA reads TGCGCCAGCAGACAGCTCCTGAACACTGAAGCTTTCTTT.

This CDR3 reads CAWSVLNGGDYGYTF. Here the CDR3 DNA reads TGTGCCTGGAGTGTACTGAACGGAGGGGACTATGGCTACACCTTC. This chain connects TRBV30 to TRBJ1-2; D is perhaps TRBD1 (5 bases). V gave up 0 bases and J gave up 3 bases, with 14 bases separating them. The CDR3 is 15 amino acids. Germline assignment: CDR1 GTSNPN and CDR2 SVGIG (reference sequence).

J is TRBJ2-1 and V is TRBV5-1; TRBD2 agrees at 10 bases. Germline V gene sequence: CDR1 SGHRS, CDR2 YFSETQ. The ends lost 0 bases at V and 8 bases at J; junction bases unmatched: 8. The CDR3 covers 16 residues. The CDR3 is CASSLGLAGVSDEQFF. The CDR3 DNA reads as TGCGCCAGCAGCTTGGGTCTAGCGGGAGTGAGCGATGAGCAGTTCTTC.

The V gene is TRBV6-1, the J gene TRBJ2-1; possible D gene TRBD1, 6 bases. The CDR3 runs to 11 residues. The germline gives CDR1 MNHNS, CDR2 SASEGT. Trimming cost V 0 bases and J 15 bases, with 9 bases left between them. The CDR3 nucleotides are TGTGCCAGCAGTGAAGCTCAACAGGGGTTCTTC. This gives the protein CASSEAQQGFF.

The chain recombines TRBV6-5 with TRBJ2-1, with D perhaps matching TRBD1 (6 bases). Germline assignment: CDR1 MNHEY and CDR2 SVGAGI. The germline V and J ends were trimmed by 2 bases and 5 bases, with 10 bases remaining between them. This CDR3 spans 14 amino acids. The CDR3 DNA sequence: TGTGCCAGCAGTTACGCCAGGGGAAACAATGAGCAGTTCTTC. Its protein product is CASSYARGNNEQFF.

The rearrangement links TRBV28 to TRBJ2-2, with D perhaps matching TRBD1 (5 bases). The V gene's germline CDR1 is MDHEN and CDR2 SYDVKM. CDR3 size: 15 residues. Trimming stripped 2 bases from V and 6 bases from J, with 13 bases between. The CDR3 region is CASSLDPGIAGELFF. CDR3 sequence (DNA): TGTGCCAGCAGTTTAGACCCAGGGATCGCCGGGGAGCTGTTTTTT.